A selection of T cell receptor beta chains follows, all from one sample in a study of blood T cell repertoires in COVID-19. The assay was immunoSEQ multiplex PCR, and TCRdb's table has in-frame clones only and misses some. The sample lists 300,000 or so clones, about 90% occurring once. Material for sequencing was peripheral blood. Every receptor here comes from a man between 18 and 35 years old who had recovered from COVID-19. Both conserved end residues are part of each CDR3. A D gene is named only where the DNA matches it firmly. Not every row has a clone size; where given, it reads once, few, many or a size class.

CDR3: CAAEGPRKDRLSYEQYF; DNA: TGTGCCGCCGAGGGGCCCCGAAAGGACAGGCTATCCTACGAGCAGTACTTC; D: TRBD1; size: -; J: TRBJ2-7; V: TRBV2
CDR3: CASSSQGRTEAFF; DNA: TGTGCCAGCAGCTCCCAGGGGAGAACTGAAGCTTTCTTT; D: -; size: -; J: TRBJ1-1; V: TRBV5-4
CDR3: CASSAAARFGNTIYF; DNA: TGTGCCAGCTCTGCGGCAGCACGTTTTGGAAACACCATATATTTT; D: -; size: -; J: TRBJ1-3; V: TRBV18
CDR3: CASSIDGGAGANVLTF; DNA: TGTGCCAGTAGTATAGATGGGGGGGCTGGGGCCAACGTCCTGACTTTC; D: TRBD2; size: -; J: TRBJ2-6; V: TRBV19
CDR3: CASSYGSGNTIYF; DNA: TGTGCCAGCAGTTACGGCAGTGGAAACACCATATATTTT; D: -; size: -; J: TRBJ1-3; V: TRBV6-5
CDR3: CASSSSGYSTNEQFF; DNA: TGTGCCAGTAGTTCCTCCGGGTACTCGACCAATGAGCAGTTCTTC; D: -; size: -; J: TRBJ2-1; V: TRBV19
CDR3: CASSLVSGDYGYTF; DNA: TGCGCCAGCAGCTTGGTTTCGGGGGACTATGGCTACACCTTC; D: -; size: -; J: TRBJ1-2; V: TRBV5-1
CDR3: CASSPPPGSPLHF; DNA: TGTGCCAGCAGCCCTCCCCCCGGTTCACCCCTCCACTTT; D: -; size: -; J: TRBJ1-6; V: TRBV2
CDR3: CSASLPPGLEVTDTQYF; DNA: TGCAGTGCTAGTCTCCCTCCGGGACTAGAGGTCACAGATACGCAGTATTTT; D: TRBD2; size: -; J: TRBJ2-3; V: TRBV20-1
CDR3: CASSMLGHPNTEAFF; DNA: TGTGCCAGTAGTATGCTTGGCCACCCGAACACTGAAGCTTTCTTT; D: -; size: -; J: TRBJ1-1; V: TRBV19
CDR3: CASSLAGLANTEAFF; DNA: TGTGCCAGCAGCTTGGCTGGCTTGGCGAACACTGAAGCTTTCTTT; D: -; size: once; J: TRBJ1-1; V: TRBV5-4
CDR3: CASSFRTGGAGQPQHF; DNA: TGTGCCAGTAGTTTCAGGACAGGGGGCGCAGGGCAGCCCCAGCATTTT; D: TRBD1; size: -; J: TRBJ1-5; V: TRBV19
CDR3: CASSEEGGTEAFF; DNA: TGTGCCAGCAGTGAAGAAGGGGGCACTGAAGCTTTCTTT; D: -; size: once; J: TRBJ1-1; V: TRBV2
CDR3: CAYSGLPGYEQYF; DNA: TGTGCCTATTCAGGACTTCCAGGCTACGAGCAGTACTTC; D: -; size: once; J: TRBJ2-7; V: TRBV30
CDR3: CAWSSGSAGNTIYF; DNA: TGTGCCTGGAGCTCAGGGTCCGCTGGAAACACCATATATTTT; D: -; size: -; J: TRBJ1-3; V: TRBV30
CDR3: CASSMGQGPQNQPQHF; DNA: TGTGCCAGCAGCATGGGACAGGGGCCCCAGAATCAGCCCCAGCATTTT; D: TRBD1; size: -; J: TRBJ1-5; V: TRBV9
CDR3: CASSEALLGDWQPQHF; DNA: TGTGCCAGCAGTGAAGCGCTTCTGGGGGACTGGCAGCCCCAGCATTTT; D: -; size: -; J: TRBJ1-5; V: TRBV6-1
CDR3: CASSSPTAGGSYNEQFF; DNA: TGTGCCAGCAGCTCCCCAACAGCGGGAGGTTCCTACAATGAGCAGTTCTTC; D: TRBD2; size: -; J: TRBJ2-1; V: TRBV7-9
CDR3: CASSPRSSYEQYF; DNA: TGTGCCAGCAGTCCCAGATCCTCCTACGAGCAGTACTTC; D: -; size: -; J: TRBJ2-7; V: TRBV27
CDR3: CASPGVGGETQYF; DNA: TGTGCCAGTCCCGGGGTTGGGGGGGAGACCCAGTACTTC; D: -; size: -; J: TRBJ2-5; V: TRBV5-6
CDR3: CASNVGSSYEQYF; DNA: TGTGCCAGCAACGTGGGCTCCTCCTACGAGCAGTACTTC; D: -; size: once; J: TRBJ2-7; V: TRBV5-5
CDR3: CASSQDGQTQYF; DNA: TGTGCCAGCAGCCAAGATGGGCAGACCCAGTACTTC; D: -; size: -; J: TRBJ2-5; V: TRBV3-1/TRBV3-2
CDR3: CASSPLGGNLETQYF; DNA: TGTGCCAGCAGCCCCCTTGGCGGGAATTTGGAGACCCAGTACTTC; D: -; size: -; J: TRBJ2-5; V: TRBV3-1/TRBV3-2
CDR3: CASSSAGSTDTQYF; DNA: TGTGCCAGCAGCTCAGCGGGTAGCACAGATACGCAGTATTTT; D: -; size: -; J: TRBJ2-3; V: TRBV13
CDR3: CSVELAGVGYEQYF; DNA: TGCAGCGTTGAGCTAGCGGGAGTGGGCTACGAGCAGTACTTC; D: TRBD2; size: -; J: TRBJ2-7; V: TRBV29-1
CDR3: CASSSQGYTEAFF; DNA: TGTGCCAGCTCATCCCAGGGGTACACTGAAGCTTTCTTT; D: -; size: -; J: TRBJ1-1; V: TRBV18
CDR3: CASSLFGDNEQFF; DNA: TGTGCCAGCAGCTTATTTGGAGACAATGAGCAGTTCTTC; D: -; size: -; J: TRBJ2-1; V: TRBV13
CDR3: CASSLAEGSEQYF; DNA: TGCGCCAGCAGCTTGGCCGAGGGATCCGAGCAGTACTTC; D: -; size: -; J: TRBJ2-7; V: TRBV5-1
CDR3: CASSLPGVNEQYF; DNA: TGTGCCAGCAGCCTACCGGGGGTCAACGAGCAGTACTTC; D: -; size: few; J: TRBJ2-7; V: TRBV5-6
CDR3: CASSLGGPNEKLFF; DNA: TGTGCCAGCAGCTTGGGGGGGCCTAATGAAAAACTGTTTTTT; D: -; size: -; J: TRBJ1-4; V: TRBV5-5
CDR3: CASSLGPYSYEQYF; DNA: TGTGCCAGCAGCTTGGGTCCCTACTCCTACGAGCAGTACTTC; D: -; size: -; J: TRBJ2-7; V: TRBV5-5
CDR3: CASSLTGTDSHNYGYTF; DNA: TGTGCCAGCAGCTTAACCGGGACAGATAGTCATAACTATGGCTACACCTTC; D: TRBD1; size: -; J: TRBJ1-2; V: TRBV7-3
CDR3: CASSLNWTDPNGSPLHF; DNA: TGTGCCAGCAGCTTAAACTGGACAGACCCCAATGGTTCACCCCTCCACTTT; D: -; size: -; J: TRBJ1-6; V: TRBV12-1
CDR3: CASSQGQETLQYF; DNA: TGTGCCAGCAGCCAGGGACAGGAAACCCTACAGTACTTC; D: TRBD1; size: -; J: TRBJ2-7; V: TRBV7-9
CDR3: CASSQDSYEQYF; DNA: TGCGCCAGCAGCCAAGATTCTTACGAGCAGTACTTC; D: -; size: -; J: TRBJ2-7; V: TRBV4-1
CDR3: CAWRGIGTSPGNTIYF; DNA: TGTGCCTGGAGGGGGATCGGGACTTCACCTGGAAACACCATATATTTT; D: -; size: -; J: TRBJ1-3; V: TRBV30
CDR3: CASSYSMDRGPSYEQYF; DNA: TGTGCCAGCAGTTACTCGATGGACAGGGGACCCTCTTACGAGCAGTACTTC; D: TRBD1; size: -; J: TRBJ2-7; V: TRBV6-2/TRBV6-3